Listed here are 25 T cell receptor beta chains from one sample, sequenced in a study of identical twins. MiXCR, run by TCRdb on the 5' RACE reads, gives a single entry per CDR3 protein. The table includes more than 600,000 distinct CDR3 sequences, 18% detected once. These data are also associated with another study on T cells expressing NK-cell markers.

Sequencing was carried out using PBMCs. Receptors originate from a woman between 18 and 30 years old in good health.

The table lists this clonotype with a few counts. The V call is TRBV10-3, the J call TRBJ2-6; 7 nucleotides agree with TRBD1. Germline CDR1 reads ENHRY; CDR2 reads SYGVKD. V trimming: 0 bases; J trimming: 4 bases; junction bases outside the gene matches: 6. The CDR3 is made up of 17 amino acids. The CDR3 nucleotides are TGTGCCATCAGTGAGTCGGGACAGTCGAAGGGGGCCAACGTCCTGACTTTC. This codes for CAISESGQSKGANVLTF.

The chain employs TRBV5-8 and TRBJ1-2; no reliable D call. Germline V gene sequence: CDR1 SGHTS, CDR2 YDEGEE. The V end lost 1 base, the J end lost 12 bases, and 16 bases lay between the germline ends. The CDR3 length is 13 residues. The CDR3 nucleotides read TGTGCCAGCAGCTTGTGGAGGGATCAAGGCCACACCTTC. It specifies CASSLWRDQGHTF.

This clonotype came up a few times. The chain is built from TRBV10-1 and TRBJ2-3; D not certain. The V gene's germline CDR1 is WNHNN and CDR2 SYGVQD (reference sequence). V was cut by 6 bases and J by 0 bases, with 10 bases left in between. The CDR3 consists of 14 residues. The CDR3 DNA follows: TGCGCCAGCAGCACAGAGCCTAGCACAGATACGCAGTATTTT. Amino acids: CASSTEPSTDTQYF.

This clonotype was seen a few times. This sequence joins TRBV28 and TRBJ2-1; 7 bases fit TRBD2. The CDR3 covers 16 residues. V lost 3 bases to trimming and J lost 8 bases; unmatched junction nucleotides: 13. Germline V CDR1 and CDR2: MDHEN, SYDVKM. The CDR3 coding sequence is TGTGCCAGCAGTTTCCCCGACAAACTAGCGCAATATGAGCAGTTCTTC. Residues: CASSFPDKLAQYEQFF.

J is TRBJ1-1 and V is TRBV20-1; TRBD1 matches at 10 bases. Per the germline V gene, CDR1 is DFQATT and CDR2 is SNEGSKA (reference sequence). This CDR3 is built from 15 residues. V lost 1 base and J lost 4; bases outside the gene matches: 6. In DNA, the CDR3 is TGCAGTGCTAGAGTCAGACAGGGGGCGGGCACTGAAGCTTTCTTT. Translating it yields CSARVRQGAGTEAFF.

This chain uses TRBV2 with TRBJ2-3; TRBD2 is a possible D gene (6 bases). Looked up from germline, CDR1 is SNHLY and CDR2 is FYNNEI. This CDR3 region has 14 residues. V was pared by 4 bases and J by 5 bases, with 13 bases between. CDR3 nucleotide sequence: TGTGCCAGCAGTGTTACCGGGAGAGGAGATACGCAGTATTTT. As protein: CASSVTGRGDTQYF.

This clonotype was seen just once. The rearrangement links TRBV20-1 to TRBJ2-1; no definite D call. The CDR3 extends over 9 amino acids. Germline assignment: CDR1 DFQATT and CDR2 SNEGSKA (reference sequence). Trimming left V 6 bases short and J 8 bases short, with 5 bases between. CDR3 nucleotide sequence: TGCAGTGCGAGCCATGAGCAGTTCTTC. Translated, it gives CSASHEQFF.

This clonotype was observed once. The genes are TRBV10-2 and TRBJ2-7; 8 nucleotides agree with TRBD2. Trimming at V came to 6 bases and at J to 0 bases, leaving 7 bases not matched to a gene. The germline V gene encodes CDR1 WSHSY and CDR2 SAAADI. The CDR3 totals 15 residues. This chain's CDR3 is CASREPGLVSYEQYF. In nucleotides, the CDR3 is TGCGCCAGCAGAGAACCGGGACTAGTCTCCTACGAGCAGTACTTC.

The chain couples TRBV20-1 to TRBJ1-5, with D unresolved. Germline CDR1 DFQATT, CDR2 SNEGSKA (reference sequence). The CDR3 has 15 amino acids. Trimming shortened V by 0 bases and J by 0 bases, and 9 bases separated the two germline ends. The CDR3 DNA sequence: TGCAGTGCTAGAGAAGATTTTTATAGCAATCAGCCCCAGCATTTT. Protein sequence: CSAREDFYSNQPQHF.

The chain is built from TRBV5-6 and TRBJ2-1; TRBD2 agrees at 14 bases. This CDR3 has 19 residues. Germline V lookup: CDR1 SGHDT, CDR2 YYEEEE. V shed 1 base, J shed 0 bases, and the junction held 6 bases outside the gene matches. CDR3 DNA: TGTGCCAGCAGCTTGTACGGACTAGCGGGAGGAAGCTCCTACAATGAGCAGTTCTTC. This encodes CASSLYGLAGGSSYNEQFF.

This clonotype appeared a few times. The chain uses TRBV20-1 and TRBJ2-1; D unclear. Per the germline V gene, CDR1 is DFQATT and CDR2 is SNEGSKA (reference sequence). Trimming took 6 bases from V and 0 from J, leaving 9 bases between them. This CDR3 has 13 amino acids. The CDR3 loop reads CSAGESSYNEQFF. The CDR3 nucleotides are TGCAGTGCCGGAGAGAGCTCCTACAATGAGCAGTTCTTC.

The chain carries TRBV29-1 and TRBJ2-1, with 7 bases fitting TRBD2. Germline values: CDR1 SQVTM, CDR2 ANQGSEA. This CDR3 has 12 residues. V lost 4 bases to trimming and J lost 6 bases; unmatched junction nucleotides: 3. CDR3: CSVVLAGNEQFF. DNA of the CDR3: TGCAGCGTTGTATTAGCGGGCAATGAGCAGTTCTTC.

The chain combines TRBV4-3 with TRBJ1-1; the D gene is possibly TRBD1 (5 bases). There are 14 residues in the CDR3. V lost 7 bases to trimming and J lost 4 bases, with 16 bases between them. Germline loops: CDR1 LGHNA, CDR2 YSLEER. As DNA, the CDR3 is TGCGCCAGCACCCCGGGACTTAGGGGCACTGAAGCTTTCTTT. Translating gives CASTPGLRGTEAFF.

The V gene is TRBV11-3, the J gene TRBJ1-5, with 7 bases fitting TRBD1. V lost 6 bases to trimming and J lost 3 bases; unmatched junction nucleotides: 8. CDR3 length: 15 amino acids. Looked up from germline, CDR1 is SGHNT and CDR2 is YENEEA. CDR3 residues: CASSYRGSANQPQHF. The CDR3 nucleotides are TGTGCCAGCAGTTACAGGGGTTCGGCCAATCAGCCCCAGCATTTT.

V gene TRBV20-1 combines with J gene TRBJ2-7; D unresolved. The CDR3 consists of 13 residues. The germline CDR1 and CDR2 sequences are DFQATT and SNEGSKA (reference sequence). Trimming took off 6 bases at V and 2 bases at J, with 14 bases between the two ends. This CDR3 reads CSAPSVSPYEQYF. The CDR3 region has the DNA TGCAGTGCCCCGAGCGTAAGCCCCTACGAGCAGTACTTC.

This clonotype was observed a few times. The chain recombines TRBV30 with TRBJ2-7, with 7 bases lining up with TRBD1. The CDR3 runs 13 residues. The V and J ends lost 6 bases and 0 bases, in that order; junction bases with no gene match: 5. CDR1 is GTSNPN and CDR2 is SVGIG in the germline V gene (reference sequence). The CDR3 reads CACLRDSSYEQYF. The CDR3 DNA reads as TGTGCCTGCCTCCGGGACAGCTCCTACGAGCAGTACTTC.

Ten or more counts support this clonotype. The gene calls are TRBV6-1 and TRBJ2-7; D remains ambiguous. Trimming shortened V by 6 bases and J by 7 bases, and 16 bases separated the two germline ends. Germline V gives CDR1 MNHNS, CDR2 SASEGT. The CDR3 contains 13 residues. As DNA, the CDR3 is TGTGCCAGCAGCCAAACTACGGGCGGTGAGCAGTACTTC. Translating it yields CASSQTTGGEQYF.

The gene calls are TRBV5-1 and TRBJ2-2, with a tentative D call TRBD1 (6 bases). This CDR3 comprises 14 residues. In germline, CDR1 is SGHRS, CDR2 YFSETQ. V was clipped by 5 bases and J by 1 base, with 9 bases between them. Written as DNA, the CDR3 is TGCGCCAGCAGTGGGGGCTTGAACACCGGGGAGCTGTTTTTT. It encodes CASSGGLNTGELFF.

This clonotype was picked up a small number of times. The chain links TRBV5-5 to TRBJ2-7; a possible D gene is TRBD1 (6 bases). V was shortened by 0 bases and J by 4 bases, with 14 bases between the two germline ends. CDR3 length: 15 amino acids. The germline gives CDR1 SGHKS, CDR2 YYEKEE (reference sequence). In DNA, the CDR3 is TGTGCCAGCAGCTTGGAGACAGGCAGGGATTACGAGCAGTACTTC. Translation gives CASSLETGRDYEQYF.

This chain connects TRBV6-2 or TRBV6-3 to TRBJ2-5; D is uncertain. The CDR3 runs to 16 residues. Germline V CDR1 and CDR2: MNHEY, SVGEGT. V gave up 2 bases and J gave up 1 base, with 14 bases separating them. CDR3 protein: CASSYGGAVIQETQYF. The DNA for the CDR3 is TGTGCCAGCAGTTACGGTGGCGCCGTCATCCAAGAGACCCAGTACTTC.

V and J are TRBV9 and TRBJ1-1, with D perhaps matching TRBD1 (5 bases). The CDR3 runs to 12 residues. Trimming removed 4 bases at V and 7 bases at J, with 11 bases between. The V gene's germline CDR1 is SGDLS and CDR2 YYNGEE. The CDR3 DNA sequence: TGTGCCAGCAGCATTTCCGGGGGTGAAGCTTTCTTT. As protein: CASSISGGEAFF.

CDR3 loop: CASRDRNSGNTIYF. CDR3 coding DNA: TGTGCCAGCCGAGACAGGAACTCTGGAAACACCATATATTTT. V usage is TRBV27 and J usage is TRBJ1-3; D is perhaps TRBD1 (6 bases). Germline assignment: CDR1 MNHEY and CDR2 SMNVEV (reference sequence). The CDR3 loop spans 14 amino acids. The ends were cut back, 8 bases at V and 0 bases at J, with 11 bases in the middle.

V is TRBV3-1 and J is TRBJ2-5; possible D gene TRBD1, 6 bases. CDR3 length: 14 amino acids. V was pared by 0 bases and J by 6 bases, with 11 bases between. CDR1 LGHDT and CDR2 YNNKEL come from the germline V gene (reference sequence). The CDR3: CASSQEAGAKTQYF. CDR3 DNA sequence: TGTGCCAGCAGCCAAGAGGCAGGGGCGAAGACCCAGTACTTC.

Of note for this clonotype: The junction differs from germline at one of its ends, possibly a read error. The V gene is TRBV20-1, the J gene TRBJ2-1, with TRBD2 matching 9 bases. The CDR3 sequence is 11 residues long. From germline, CDR1 is DFQATT and CDR2 SNEGSKA (reference sequence). The CDR3 nucleotides are TGCAGTGCTGGGGGACTAGCCTTTCCAGTCTTC. Amino acid sequence: CSAGGLAFPVF.

This sequence joins TRBV24-1 and TRBJ2-6; unclear D gene. V lost 5 bases, J lost 2 bases, and 3 bases lay in between. The length of the CDR3 is 13 residues. Germline V gives CDR1 KGHDR, CDR2 SFDVKD. Here the CDR3 DNA reads TGTGCCACCAGTGCGACTGGGGCCAACGTCCTGACTTTC. Translating gives CATSATGANVLTF.